This record covers a single T cell receptor beta chain. No antigen is known for it. The input lacks base qualities; no much larger clone sits a single base away. The sample belongs to a study of cytomegalovirus exposure and HLA in healthy donors (dated by TCRdb to about 2017). Background for the entire study: In an earlier analysis of roughly 590 of the donors, about 270 Gb of sequence data and 120 million or so unique TCR beta sequences from roughly 190 million T cells were reported. Because of strong linkage in the cohort, five DR-DQ haplotypes were treated as single units for association and clustering. The study was designed to test whether signatures of past pathogen exposure could be identified by cataloging public T cell receptors. Typing coverage varied by locus: about 629-630 donors for A, B, C, DRB1 and DQB1; approximately 500 for DQA1; approximately 570 for DPA1; about 450 for DPB1. About 330 gigabases of sequencing data and around 80 million unique TCR sequences made up an early release that covered several hundred HLA-typed donors. To study patterns of TCR occurrence, a later analysis re-analyzed previously published TCR beta repertoires from under 750 donors and added high-resolution HLA genotyping. The study combined high-throughput TCR immunosequencing, statistical association of individual TCRs with disease status, and machine learning to predict cytomegalovirus infection status. Both class I and class II loci were covered by HLA typing, at four-digit resolution. In an earlier analysis of more than 550 of the donors, high-throughput TCR beta sequencing was used to judge whether each TCR beta V gene segment behaved as functional or pseudogenic. In the later analysis, no new phenotypic data were used to find candidate immune exposures; instead, reliance was placed on TCR beta sequences and their occurrence across donors. Of the 300 to 450 genotyped donors, 81% fell in the genetic ancestry cluster associated with self-reported Caucasian donors. A later genetic analysis used genome-wide SNP genotypes for about 60% of the roughly 670 donors, treating that subset as a discovery cohort. The T cell repertoires of around 730 subjects were profiled by immunosequencing and related to cytomegalovirus serostatus. Every discovery cohort repertoire had been produced on one sequencing platform. Among over 350 genotyped donors of the cohort, an average of 235,054 unique TCR beta nucleotide sequences were sequenced per donor, roughly 18% of them non-productive. Donor age, sex, ethnicity and CMV serostatus were compiled together with the repertoire data. In addition to the first cohort of 666 subjects, a separate validation cohort of 100 to 150 different subjects was used.

The germline V gene specifies LGHNA as CDR1 and YSLEER as CDR2. V and J are truncated by 0 bases and 12 bases respectively, leaving an intervening sequence of 18 bases. Taken from cysteine to phenylalanine, the CDR3 has 14 residues. Only CDR3 DNA is held: 42 bases, read in frame from base 1. The cohort was made up of hundreds of healthy bone marrow donors. At the time of sampling, all cohort members were nominally healthy, though unrecorded immune exposures were likely present. The donor tested CMV seropositive and was one of the 289 seropositive cohort members. Each donor provided a peripheral blood sample, and peripheral blood mononuclear cells were used for TCR beta sequencing. The Qiagen DNeasy Blood Extraction Kit was used to extract genomic DNA from the blood cell samples. Library preparation employed the immunoSEQ multiplex PCR assay. For the multiplex PCR, a mixture combining 60 forward primers for TCR Vbeta segments and 13 reverse primers for TCR Jbeta segments was used. The CDR3 region of rearranged TCR beta genes was amplified from genomic DNA with a multiplex PCR assay. The Illumina HiSeq System was used to sequence the amplified TCR beta libraries as 87-base-pair reads. Under the source paper's analysis protocol: In a later analysis, approximately 74 million unique TCR beta chains were counted across the 666 repertoires, and around 10 million of these chains were shared by at least two donors. Raw reads were error-corrected and collapsed into unique sequences with a nearest-neighbor algorithm that merged closely related sequences to remove PCR and sequencing errors. Alignment of CDR3 sequences to IMGT reference sequences was used to assign V, D and J gene segments. For a sequence to be retained, a match of at least six nucleotides to both a V gene segment and a J gene segment was required. A rearrangement counted as productive if the CDR3 had no stop codons and remained in frame with V and J, and every other rearrangement counted as non-productive. CDR3 was defined according to IMGT convention as the region running from the second conserved V-encoded cysteine to the conserved J-encoded phenylalanine. The earlier analysis of about 570 of the donors excluded any sequence lacking an unambiguous match to a single V gene segment. An earlier analysis of around 600 of the donors classified V segments as functional when productive rearrangements were above 56.7% and as segregating when the standard deviation between donors was above 5%. A statistical classification framework was built to diagnose cytomegalovirus status from the catalog of TCR beta chain sequences. In a later analysis, TCR nucleotide sequences were compared against IMGT/GENE-DB human TR gene sequences so that V and J genes could be assigned. Using the TCRdist pipeline, a later analysis assigned CDR3 sequences along with most-parsimonious VDJ recombination scenarios. In a later analysis, each TCR beta chain was defined by its CDR3 amino acid sequence together with its V-gene family, and reads without a unique V-gene family were excluded. As a way to deal with suspected cross-contamination and a sequencing artifact, a later analysis dropped 450 to 600 nucleotide sequences that were highly shared and had low generation probability. In a later analysis, a clonal expansion index for each public chain was calculated from normalized within-repertoire ranks of inferred template counts. A later analysis computed generation probabilities with a VDJ recombination model fitted to out-of-frame rearrangements, and checked the results against IGoR. In a later analysis, hypergeometric tests were used to score TCR-TCR, TCR-HLA and TCR-CMV co-occurrence, with a repertoire-size bias correction applied to TCR pairs. False discovery rates were estimated in a later analysis by permuting HLA or CMV assignments 20 times. In a later analysis, co-occurring TCRs were grouped using DBSCAN, with TCRdist sequence similarity added in when clustering inside HLA-allele-positive subsets. For co-occurrence clustering, repertoires with fewer than 30,000 or more than 120,000 public chains were excluded, along with roughly 5 repertoires with anomalous nucleotide sharing. Sourced from immuneACCESS, this table was stored by TCRdb with only in-frame sequences that have V and J called. A share of the clones is absent; for the studies checked, an unresolved V gene accounts for under half, and the remainder has no known explanation. The V and J calls and clone size were taken over from that table, and D and trimming were inferred from the DNA. Within this sample are roughly 250,000 clones, with approximately 85% of them counted one time only. The ten largest make up roughly 2% of the sample.

Study-wide findings and limitations: The classifier was reported to diagnose cytomegalovirus status with high specificity and sensitivity in both the original and validation cohorts. Most TCR sequences were seen in very few donors, while some public TCRs were found in many individuals. The cohort was sequenced for TCR beta chains only, and without alpha or paired-chain data the features that could be detected were limited. Linkage disequilibrium might explain the correlated functional status among segregating V segments, but an unknown experimental factor could not be ruled out. The study gave a list of about 160 TCR beta chains associated with cytomegalovirus. Assigning TCR associations to individual alleles was difficult when HLA alleles, especially DR and DQ, strongly co-occurred. Because HLA typing was unavailable for some donors at each locus, only the typed subset was used in association tests. Some IMGT-functional V segments, including TRBV6-2 and TRBV6-3, could not be told apart with the 87-base-pair reads, so those segments were excluded. A later genetic analysis reported fewer N-insertions in productive TCRs among donors in an Asian-associated ancestry cluster than the roughly 720-donor mean. A later analysis reported that several top co-occurrence clusters appeared linked to parvovirus B19, influenza, CMV and Epstein-Barr virus. Most CMV-associated TCR beta chains appeared to be HLA-restricted in a later analysis, and the HLA associations seemed to be driven largely by CMV exposure. A later analysis found that HLA-associated TCR beta chains were more clonally expanded and had lower generation probabilities than equally common non-associated chains. Because counts were too low, roughly 16 rarely observed V segments, including chromosome 9 orphons, were excluded from the earlier analysis of 587 of the donors. In vitro tests confirmed that three of the cytomegalovirus-associated TCR beta chains recognize cytomegalovirus antigens. A further reported finding was that TCR beta sequences accurately predicted the HLA-A and HLA-B alleles for most subjects in the first cohort. At a false discovery rate of 0.05, a later analysis linked approximately 18,000 TCR beta sequences to specific HLA alleles. Broadly in line with IMGT annotations, most TCR beta V segments showed up in productive rearrangements about 90% or about 30% of the time in an earlier analysis of a few hundred of the donors. The authors suggested that the approach could potentially be extended to other disease states and immunological phenotypes. A cluster of highly shared sequence variants was judged likely to represent a technical artifact of the sequencing pipeline. Presence/absence analyses assumed roughly uniform sequencing depth across donors, an assumption that may not hold. For the cohort, immune exposure information was limited to CMV serostatus. V-gene and J-gene trimming of TCR beta chains was associated with a missense DCLRE1C variant in a later genetic analysis, and the association was replicated in an independent cohort. A later analysis found that TCR association rates varied across HLA loci, with DRB1 alleles showing the most associated TCRs and HLA-C alleles the fewest.

This TCR was sampled from a woman aged 40 to 50 in good health and CMV-seropositive. Input material: PBMCs. The receptor chain draws on TRBV4-3 and TRBJ2-7, with a tentative D gene TRBD2 over 6 matching bases. The sequenced DNA is TGCGCCAGCAGCCAAGATCGGGGGACTGATTTTGTGTACTTC. This is translated as CASSQDRGTDFVYF.